The clone carrying this T cell receptor (beta chain) turned up a few times. Its antigen is undetermined. The sample originates from a study of Ad26.COV2.S vaccination and SARS-CoV-2 variants. Background on the study: Donor allocation was to the COV1001 Ad26.COV2.S trial arm. Intramuscular Ad26.COV2.S doses were given once or twice, 56 days apart. Findings and limits, study-wide: Vaccinees and placebo recipients showed similar non-spike TCR breadth. The TCR-based breadth and depth measures might underestimate overall T cell responses.

Sequencing used immunoSEQ multiplex PCR; TCRdb keeps in-frame clones, though not all of them. The table records some 400,000 clones, 89% of them present only once. The treatment is: some 20 received Ad26.COV2.S at low or high dose, single or two shots; 5 received placebo; per-sample allocation not given. It was on day 63 after the first vaccine or placebo injection that samples were taken. V was pared by 3 bases and J by 9 bases, with 6 bases between. The CDR3 contains 10 residues. Germline CDR1 is GTSNPN and CDR2 is SVGIG (reference sequence). The sequence derives from a person aged 18-65 years who received the Ad26.COV2.S COVID-19 vaccine or a placebo. V and J are TRBV30 and TRBJ2-1; D not resolved. The material was peripheral blood, obtained in a trial of Ad26.COV2.S vaccine versus placebo. CDR3 coding DNA: TGTGCCTGGAGCCTAGGTGAGCAGTTCTTC. Its translation is CAWSLGEQFF. Variable domain in full (rest from reference TRBV30 and TRBJ2-1): SQTIHQWPATLVQPVGSPLSLECTVEGTSNPNLYWYRQAAGRGLQLLFYSVGIGQISSEVPQNLSASRPQDRQFILSSKKLLLSDSGFYLCAWSLGEQFFGPGTRLTVL.